Listed here are 13 T cell receptor beta chains from one sample, sequenced in a study of glioma-infiltrating T cells after dendritic cell vaccination. Profiling relied on immunoSEQ multiplex PCR, and the TCRdb table lists in-frame clones only, not all of them. The sample has approximately 48,000 clones, about 88% seen once. Sample time point: after dendritic cell vaccination, including at tumor progression/relapse. The material was blood, obtained after dendritic cell vaccination. The receptors originated from a human donor with glioblastoma.

This sequence joins TRBV5-4 and TRBJ2-1, with D possibly TRBD2 on 5 matching bases. CDR1 and CDR2 from the germline V gene are SGHNT and YYREEE (reference sequence). Deletions cut 5 bases from V and 9 bases from J, with 18 bases between. The CDR3 is 14 amino acids. DNA for the CDR3: TGTGCCAGCAGTTCAGGACTCGACCGCGGTGAGCAGTTCTTC. Encoded protein: CASSSGLDRGEQFF.

The gene calls are TRBV11-2 and TRBJ1-5; possibly TRBD1 for D (5 bases). CDR1 and CDR2 (germline): SGHAT, FQNNGV. The V and J ends lost 11 bases and 3 bases respectively, with 14 bases between them. This CDR3 spans 13 amino acids. The CDR3 here is CASGEGHNQPQHF. CDR3 coding DNA: TGTGCCTCGGGGGAAGGGCACAATCAGCCCCAGCATTTT.

This clone was counted between two and nine times. The rearrangement joins TRBV7-6 to TRBJ2-7, with D possibly being TRBD2 (6 bases). Trimming left V 4 bases short and J 5 bases short, with 18 bases between. The CDR3 is 15 residues long. Germline CDR1 SGHVS, CDR2 FNYEAQ. This CDR3 reads CASSSGVSRLDEQYF. CDR3 bases: TGTGCCAGCAGCTCGGGAGTATCGCGCCTGGACGAGCAGTACTTC.

V and J are TRBV28 and TRBJ1-4, with D possibly TRBD1 on 5 matching bases. The CDR3 is 13 residues long. The germline CDR1 and CDR2 sequences are MDHEN and SYDVKM. V was shortened by 5 bases and J by 8 bases, with 12 bases between the two germline ends. CDR3 in DNA: TGTGCCAGCAGTCCCAGGGTCCGGGAAAAACTGTTTTTT. Its translation: CASSPRVREKLFF.

This chain links TRBV12-5 with TRBJ1-2; 7 bases are shared with TRBD1. The CDR3 runs to 15 residues. The junction had 15 bases not matched to a gene; V was cut back by 6 bases and J by 8 bases. CDR1 is LGHNT and CDR2 is FRNRAP in the germline V gene. CDR3 amino acids: CASGPQPSDRKGYTF. The CDR3, as DNA: TGTGCTAGTGGCCCCCAGCCATCGGACAGGAAAGGCTACACCTTC. Filled out from reference TRBV12-5 and TRBJ1-2, the complete variable domain reads DARVTQTPRHKVTEMGQEVTMRCQPILGHNTVFWYRQTMMQGLELLAYFRNRAPLDDSGMPKDRFSAEMPDATLATLKIQPSEPRDSAVYFCASGPQPSDRKGYTFGSGTRLTVV.

CDR3 sequence reads: CASSPLGTGGDYGYTF. The CDR3 nucleotides read TGTGCCAGCAGCCCCTTAGGGACAGGGGGAGACTATGGCTACACCTTC. V and J are TRBV28 and TRBJ1-2; TRBD1 aligns across 11 bases. Germline CDR1 and CDR2: MDHEN and SYDVKM. Trimming removed 6 bases from V and 3 bases from J; junction bases left unmatched: 9. The CDR3 covers 16 residues.

V and J are TRBV7-2 and TRBJ2-5; perhaps TRBD2 as D (5 bases). Germline V gene sequence: CDR1 SGHTA, CDR2 FQGNSA. V dropped 3 bases and J dropped 0 bases, with 8 bases sitting between them. The CDR3 runs 14 residues. The CDR3 reads CASSFGLYQETQYF. Here the CDR3 DNA reads TGTGCCAGCAGCTTCGGACTGTACCAAGAGACCCAGTACTTC.

The sample holds one count of this clone. This rearrangement joins TRBV4-2 to TRBJ2-1; 7 bases match TRBD1. There are 14 residues in the CDR3. Germline loops: CDR1 LGHNA, CDR2 YNFKEQ. The V and J ends lost 3 bases and 15 bases, in that order; junction bases with no gene match: 14. CDR3 nucleotides: TGTGCCAGCAGCCACCAGGGGGACAGCCGACTGGGGTTCTTC. Its protein product is CASSHQGDSRLGFF.

CDR3 DNA: TGTGCCAGCAGTTACTCAACTGTGGCGGGGGAGCAGTACTTC. This gives the protein CASSYSTVAGEQYF. The chain employs TRBV6-5 and TRBJ2-7; TRBD2 might be the D (6 bases). Germline V gives CDR1 MNHEY, CDR2 SVGAGI. The CDR3 is 14 residues long. The V end lost 0 bases, the J end lost 7 bases, and 13 bases lay between the germline ends.

This clone was picked up one time. The chain couples TRBV19 to TRBJ2-1, with TRBD1 identical over 11 bases. The CDR3 has 15 amino acids. Germline V lookup: CDR1 LNHDA, CDR2 SQIVND (reference sequence). V trimming: 6 bases; J trimming: 8 bases; junction bases outside the gene matches: 9. CDR3 protein: CASRDRGLRGDEQFF. CDR3 bases: TGTGCCAGTAGGGACAGGGGGCTACGAGGGGATGAGCAGTTCTTC.

This clone has a handful of counts. The genes are TRBV7-6 and TRBJ1-4, with unresolved D. With 3 bases removed from V and 14 bases from J, the gap between germline ends came to 10 bases. There are 11 residues in the CDR3. Germline-derived CDR1 and CDR2 are SGHVS and FNYEAQ. The CDR3 DNA sequence: TGTGCCAGCAGCTTGGAGGGTTCTCTGTTTTTT. It is translated as CASSLEGSLFF.

The rearrangement links TRBV6-1 to TRBJ1-2; no reliable D call. V lost 10 bases, J lost 6 bases, and 15 bases lay in between. CDR3 length equals 12 residues. Germline CDR1 and CDR2: MNHNS and SASEGT. The DNA for the CDR3 is TGTGCCACCGCCCTTTGGAGGGATGGCTACACCTTC. The encoded protein is CATALWRDGYTF.

This chain links TRBV29-1 with TRBJ2-5; D is possibly TRBD2 (6 bases). This CDR3 region has 15 residues. V was shortened by 4 bases and J by 5 bases, with 20 bases between the two germline ends. Germline CDR1 reads SQVTM; CDR2 reads ANQGSEA. The CDR3, as DNA: TGCAGCGTTGCCGTCGGACAAGGCGCGGGGGAGACCCAGTACTTC. Translating it yields CSVAVGQGAGETQYF.